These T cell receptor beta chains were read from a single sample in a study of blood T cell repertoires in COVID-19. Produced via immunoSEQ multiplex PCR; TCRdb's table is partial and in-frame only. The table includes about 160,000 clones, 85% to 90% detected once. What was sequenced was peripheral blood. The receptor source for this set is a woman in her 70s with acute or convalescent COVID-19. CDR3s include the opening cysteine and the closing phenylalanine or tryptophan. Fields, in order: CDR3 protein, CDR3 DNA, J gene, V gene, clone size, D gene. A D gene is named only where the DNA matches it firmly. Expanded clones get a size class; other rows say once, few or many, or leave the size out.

CDR3: CASSQERGGPYEQYF; DNA: TGTGCCAGCAGCCAAGAGCGGGGGGGGCCCTACGAGCAGTACTTC; J: TRBJ2-7; V: TRBV4-2; size: .; D: TRBD2
CDR3: CASSYGGGRNEQFF; DNA: TGTGCCAGCAGTTACGGTGGGGGGAGGAATGAGCAGTTCTTC; J: TRBJ2-1; V: TRBV6-5; size: .; D: .
CDR3: CASSDRGYQPQHF; DNA: TGTGCCAGTAGTGACAGGGGGTATCAGCCCCAGCATTTT; J: TRBJ1-5; V: TRBV19; size: .; D: TRBD1
CDR3: CASSLGAGNTDTQYF; DNA: TGTGCCAGCAGCTTGGGGGCGGGAAACACAGATACGCAGTATTTT; J: TRBJ2-3; V: TRBV5-5; size: .; D: .
CDR3: CASSLQPGRALDTQYF; DNA: TGTGCCAGCAGCTTACAGCCGGGGAGGGCCTTAGATACGCAGTATTTT; J: TRBJ2-3; V: TRBV7-2; size: .; D: TRBD2
CDR3: CASSLQGGLNEKLFF; DNA: TGCGCCAGCAGCCTCCAGGGGGGTTTAAATGAAAAACTGTTTTTT; J: TRBJ1-4; V: TRBV4-3; size: .; D: TRBD1
CDR3: CATSRERQPQHF; DNA: TGTGCCACCAGCAGAGAGAGGCAGCCCCAGCATTTT; J: TRBJ1-5; V: TRBV15; size: .; D: .
CDR3: CATSDPGLAGGLRNEQFF; DNA: TGTGCCACCAGTGACCCGGGACTAGCGGGAGGGCTCAGGAATGAGCAGTTCTTC; J: TRBJ2-1; V: TRBV24-1; size: .; D: TRBD2
CDR3: CASSVGVGETQYF; DNA: TGTGCCAGCAGCGTAGGGGTCGGGGAGACCCAGTACTTC; J: TRBJ2-5; V: TRBV9; size: few; D: .
CDR3: CASSYRPGRGELFF; DNA: TGTGCCAGCAGTTACCGACCAGGCCGCGGGGAGCTGTTTTTT; J: TRBJ2-2; V: TRBV6-2/TRBV6-3; size: .; D: .
CDR3: CASLWTPGSSYNSPLHF; DNA: TGTGCCAGCCTATGGACTCCGGGGAGCTCCTATAATTCACCCCTCCACTTT; J: TRBJ1-6; V: TRBV2; size: few; D: .
CDR3: CATRAAGGYTEAFF; DNA: TGTGCCACCAGGGCCGCGGGGGGGTACACTGAAGCTTTCTTT; J: TRBJ1-1; V: TRBV24-1; size: .; D: .
CDR3: CASSLVSAPGGTQYF; DNA: TGTGCCAGCAGCTTAGTTAGTGCTCCCGGGGGGACCCAGTACTTC; J: TRBJ2-5; V: TRBV7-8; size: .; D: .
CDR3: CASSNDAGTEAFF; DNA: TGTGCCAGCAGTAATGACGCGGGGACTGAAGCTTTCTTT; J: TRBJ1-1; V: TRBV5-4; size: .; D: .
CDR3: CASSPRQGEAFF; DNA: TGTGCCAGCTCACCAAGACAGGGTGAAGCTTTCTTT; J: TRBJ1-1; V: TRBV18; size: .; D: TRBD1
CDR3: CASSLGRGGAGEKLFF; DNA: TGTGCCAGCAGCTTAGGTCGGGGAGGGGCCGGGGAAAAACTGTTTTTT; J: TRBJ1-4; V: TRBV7-2; size: .; D: .
CDR3: CATSDPYEQFF; DNA: TGTGCCACCAGTGACCCCTATGAGCAGTTCTTC; J: TRBJ2-1; V: TRBV24-1; size: .; D: .
CDR3: CATSDASQGDTEAFF; DNA: TGTGCCACCAGTGACGCTTCTCAGGGGGATACTGAAGCTTTCTTT; J: TRBJ1-1; V: TRBV24-1; size: once; D: TRBD1
CDR3: CASAPDRSNFNEQFF; DNA: TGTGCTAGTGCCCCAGACAGGTCAAACTTCAATGAACAGTTCTTC; J: TRBJ2-1; V: TRBV12-5; size: .; D: .
CDR3: CASSRPGTDQETQYF; DNA: TGTGCCAGCTCACGACCCGGGACAGACCAAGAGACCCAGTACTTC; J: TRBJ2-5; V: TRBV18; size: .; D: TRBD1
CDR3: CASSLRTTNEKLFF; DNA: TGTGCCAGCAGCCTGCGAACAACTAATGAAAAACTGTTTTTT; J: TRBJ1-4; V: TRBV6-5; size: .; D: .
CDR3: CASSYASGSSYEQYF; DNA: TGTGCCAGCAGTTACGCTAGCGGAAGCTCCTACGAGCAGTACTTC; J: TRBJ2-7; V: TRBV6-5; size: .; D: TRBD2
CDR3: CAWTGDPYGNTIYF; DNA: TGTGCCTGGACGGGGGATCCCTACGGAAACACCATATATTTT; J: TRBJ1-3; V: TRBV30; size: .; D: .
CDR3: CASRTTLAPDNEQFF; DNA: TGTGCCAGCAGAACTACTCTTGCCCCGGACAATGAGCAGTTCTTC; J: TRBJ2-1; V: TRBV3-1/TRBV3-2; size: .; D: .
CDR3: CATRGLAEGYEQYF; DNA: TGTGCCACCCGAGGACTAGCGGAGGGCTACGAGCAGTACTTC; J: TRBJ2-7; V: TRBV28; size: .; D: TRBD2
CDR3: CASSPNTKTEFF; DNA: TGTGCCAGCAGCCCTAATACTAAAACTGAATTCTTC; J: TRBJ2-1; V: TRBV12-3/TRBV12-4; size: .; D: .
CDR3: CASSIPHGNYGYTF; DNA: TGTGCCAGTAGTATACCGCACGGGAACTATGGCTACACCTTC; J: TRBJ1-2; V: TRBV19; size: .; D: .
CDR3: CASSLPTARGGYGYTF; DNA: TGTGCCAGCAGTTTACCCACCGCCAGGGGTGGCTATGGCTACACCTTC; J: TRBJ1-2; V: TRBV28; size: once; D: .
CDR3: CSVQRNTEAFF; DNA: TGCAGCGTACAAAGGAACACTGAAGCTTTCTTT; J: TRBJ1-1; V: TRBV29-1; size: .; D: .
CDR3: CASSLVIVSGSGGNTIYF; DNA: TGTGCCAGCAGCTTAGTCATCGTGTCAGGGTCTGGTGGAAACACCATATATTTT; J: TRBJ1-3; V: TRBV7-9; size: .; D: .
CDR3: CASSVGTGLSYNEQFF; DNA: TGTGCCAGCAGCGTAGGGACAGGGCTATCCTACAATGAGCAGTTCTTC; J: TRBJ2-1; V: TRBV9; size: .; D: TRBD1
CDR3: CASSFTASRAYEQYF; DNA: TGTGCCAGCAGTTTTACCGCTAGCCGGGCCTACGAGCAGTACTTC; J: TRBJ2-7; V: TRBV6-2/TRBV6-3; size: .; D: .
CDR3: CASSIRQKDEQYF; DNA: TGTGCCAGCTCAATTCGACAGAAAGACGAGCAGTACTTC; J: TRBJ2-7; V: TRBV18; size: .; D: .
CDR3: CATRGQGSYEQYF; DNA: TGTGCCACCAGGGGACAGGGCTCCTACGAGCAGTACTTC; J: TRBJ2-7; V: TRBV24-1; size: .; D: TRBD1
CDR3: CASSLQGALGTEAFF; DNA: TGTGCCAGCAGCTTACAGGGGGCCCTGGGCACTGAAGCTTTCTTT; J: TRBJ1-1; V: TRBV7-9; size: .; D: TRBD1
CDR3: CASSETGNVYGYTF; DNA: TGTGCCAGCAGCGAAACAGGGAATGTTTATGGCTACACCTTC; J: TRBJ1-2; V: TRBV2; size: once; D: .
CDR3: CASSSFERGSEQFF; DNA: TGTGCCAGCAGCTCATTCGAACGGGGTAGTGAGCAGTTCTTC; J: TRBJ2-1; V: TRBV7-9; size: .; D: .
CDR3: CASSGGYNQPQHF; DNA: TGTGCCAGCAGCGGGGGGTACAATCAGCCCCAGCATTTT; J: TRBJ1-5; V: TRBV12-3/TRBV12-4; size: .; D: .
CDR3: CASSFPSGGRDHNEQFF; DNA: TGTGCCAGCAGCTTCCCTAGCGGGGGCCGCGACCACAATGAGCAGTTCTTC; J: TRBJ2-1; V: TRBV5-4; size: .; D: TRBD2
CDR3: CASSTDRIQPQHF; DNA: TGTGCCAGCAGTACCGACAGGATTCAGCCCCAGCATTTT; J: TRBJ1-5; V: TRBV28; size: .; D: .
CDR3: CASSQDVNMNTEAFF; DNA: TGTGCCAGCAGCCAAGATGTGAACATGAACACTGAAGCTTTCTTT; J: TRBJ1-1; V: TRBV4-2; size: .; D: .
CDR3: CASSQDPTGPAYEQYF; DNA: TGTGCCAGCAGCCAAGACCCGACAGGACCAGCCTACGAGCAGTACTTC; J: TRBJ2-7; V: TRBV4-2; size: .; D: .
CDR3: CASSFGSGHETQYF; DNA: TGTGCCAGCAGCTTCGGTTCAGGGCACGAGACCCAGTACTTC; J: TRBJ2-5; V: TRBV5-6; size: .; D: .
CDR3: CASSPTSGRLDTQYF; DNA: TGTGCCAGCAGCCCAACTAGCGGGAGGTTAGATACGCAGTATTTT; J: TRBJ2-3; V: TRBV5-4; size: .; D: TRBD2
CDR3: CASSLWQAVNTEAFF; DNA: TGTGCCAGCAGCTTGTGGCAGGCAGTGAACACTGAAGCTTTCTTT; J: TRBJ1-1; V: TRBV5-8; size: .; D: .
CDR3: CASSPGRKEKLFF; DNA: TGTGCCAGCTCACCAGGGAGGAAGGAAAAACTGTTTTTT; J: TRBJ1-4; V: TRBV18; size: .; D: .
CDR3: CASGGGIREANEKLFF; DNA: TGTGCCAGCGGCGGGGGTATCAGGGAGGCTAATGAAAAACTGTTTTTT; J: TRBJ1-4; V: TRBV4-2; size: .; D: .
CDR3: CASRGRRIEKLFF; DNA: TGTGCCAGCAGGGGGAGGAGGATTGAAAAACTGTTTTTT; J: TRBJ1-4; V: TRBV27; size: .; D: .
CDR3: CASEGHLYEQYF; DNA: TGTGCCAGCGAAGGACACCTCTACGAGCAGTACTTC; J: TRBJ2-7; V: TRBV6-5; size: once; D: .
CDR3: CASSPRVRGGGFSGNTIYF; DNA: TGTGCCAGCTCACCCCGGGTCCGAGGAGGAGGTTTCTCTGGAAACACCATATATTTT; J: TRBJ1-3; V: TRBV18; size: .; D: .
CDR3: CASSLIRDYQQYF; DNA: TGTGCCAGCAGCTTAATCCGGGACTACCAGCAGTACTTC; J: TRBJ2-7; V: TRBV7-2; size: .; D: TRBD2
CDR3: CASSQEALAGGNEQFF; DNA: TGCGCCAGCAGCCAAGAGGCCCTAGCGGGAGGCAATGAGCAGTTCTTC; J: TRBJ2-1; V: TRBV4-3; size: .; D: TRBD2
CDR3: CASSGGRADLEQFF; DNA: TGCGCCAGCAGCGGCGGGAGGGCCGACCTTGAGCAGTTCTTC; J: TRBJ2-1; V: TRBV5-1; size: .; D: TRBD2
CDR3: CASSPRTGKDTQYF; DNA: TGTGCCAGCTCACCACGGACAGGGAAAGATACGCAGTATTTT; J: TRBJ2-3; V: TRBV18; size: .; D: TRBD1
CDR3: CASSLAWTGVNTIYF; DNA: TGTGCCAGCAGCTTAGCTTGGACAGGGGTTAACACCATATATTTT; J: TRBJ1-3; V: TRBV7-8; size: .; D: TRBD1